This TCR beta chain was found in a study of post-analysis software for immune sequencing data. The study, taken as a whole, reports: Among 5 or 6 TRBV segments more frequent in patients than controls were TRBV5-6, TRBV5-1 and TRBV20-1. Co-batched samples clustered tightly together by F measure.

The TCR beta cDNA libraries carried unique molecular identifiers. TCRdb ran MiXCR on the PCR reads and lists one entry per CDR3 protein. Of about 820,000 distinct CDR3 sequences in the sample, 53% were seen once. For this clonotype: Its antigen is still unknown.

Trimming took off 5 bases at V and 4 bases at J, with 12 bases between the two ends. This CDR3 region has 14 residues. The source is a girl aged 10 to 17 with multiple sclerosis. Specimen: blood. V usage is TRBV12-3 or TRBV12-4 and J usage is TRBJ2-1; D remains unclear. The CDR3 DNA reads TGTGCCAGCAGTATACGCCGTATTTACAATGAGCAGTTCTTC. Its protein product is CASSIRRIYNEQFF.